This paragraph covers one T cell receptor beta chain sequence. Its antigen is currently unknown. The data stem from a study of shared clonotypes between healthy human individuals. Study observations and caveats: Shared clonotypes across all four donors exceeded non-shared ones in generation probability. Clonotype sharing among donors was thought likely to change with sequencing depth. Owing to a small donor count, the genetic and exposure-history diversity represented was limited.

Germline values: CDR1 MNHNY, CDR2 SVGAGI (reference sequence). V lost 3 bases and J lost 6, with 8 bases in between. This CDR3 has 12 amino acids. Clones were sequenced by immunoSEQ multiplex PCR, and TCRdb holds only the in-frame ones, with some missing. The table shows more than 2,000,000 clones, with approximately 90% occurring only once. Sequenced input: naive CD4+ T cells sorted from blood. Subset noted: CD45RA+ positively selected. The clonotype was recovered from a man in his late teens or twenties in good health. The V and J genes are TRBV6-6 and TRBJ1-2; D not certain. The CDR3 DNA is TGTGCCAGCAGTTATTTATCAGATGGCTACACCTTC. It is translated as CASSYLSDGYTF.